This entry is about one TCR beta chain. Its antigen specificity is not known. No clone much larger than this one lies a single base away; base qualities are absent. Donors were healthy HIV-negative adults with no recently reported acute infections or vaccinations. Only Caucasian adults living in Nashville, Tennessee, USA were represented among the donors. For unsorted samples, tens of millions of PBMCs were counted and genomic DNA was extracted with the QIAamp DNA Blood Mini kit. After blood collection by leukapheresis, PBMCs were isolated using Ficoll-Histopaque density gradient centrifugation and then cryopreserved in the vapor phase of liquid nitrogen. This sample was included in a study of shared clonotypes between healthy human individuals (dated by TCRdb to 2020 to 2021). General notes on the study: The cohort comprised a couple of women and three men aged 18 to 49 years. Each donor's leukapheresis produced roughly between roughly 0.85 and 10 billion PBMCs. To increase sequencing depth and limit assay-specific biases, different laboratories used diverse techniques to prepare libraries and sequence TCR repertoires. To estimate repertoire size and how much clonotype sharing occurs between individuals, the study deeply sequenced the blood TCR repertoires of several healthy adults.

The CDR1 and CDR2 encoded by the germline V gene are SGHRS and YFSETQ. Trimmed from V: 4 bases; trimmed from J: 8 bases; junction bases lacking a gene match: 9. The CDR3 runs 15 amino acids, cysteine and phenylalanine included. The CDR3 DNA has 45 bases and is translated from base 1. Using the deep immunoSEQ assay, multiplex PCR amplified TCR CDR3 regions from genomic DNA. Genomic DNA extracted from each cell subset was distributed evenly over all wells of several immunoSEQ 96-well plates, and each plate served as one replicate. For unsorted PBMC, 250 to 350 ng of genomic DNA, equivalent to roughly 30,000 T cell genomes, went into each replicate PCR. Unsorted PBMC genomic DNA was sequenced across ten immunoSEQ deep assay plates. Purified libraries were quantified with a Qubit 3.0 fluorometer, sized on a Bioanalyzer 2100, and re-quantified with the KAPA Library Quantification kit. A separate single-read 150-cycle Illumina NextSeq 550 flow cell was used to sequence each immunoSEQ 96-well plate. Regarding the original processing steps: The immunoSEQ output contained only junctional sequences without quality scores, so filtering could not match that applied to full-length reads. To assign V/J genes and CDR3, sequences were annotated using PyIR, a Python wrapper for IgBLAST v1.9, with IMGT germline references. Reads were filtered out if the reads had weak V/J assignments (E-value above 1e-6), no CDR3, stop codons, out-of-frame junctions, or ambiguous translated residues. V3J clonotypes were defined by identical inferred V gene, J gene, and CDR3 amino acid sequence. Percentage overlap between repertoires was computed as shared unique clonotypes divided by the size of the smaller repertoire. Richness of each repertoire was evaluated using RTK rarefaction, the Chao1 estimator, and Recon v2.1 estimates of unobserved clonotypes. Imported from immuneACCESS, the table was reduced by TCRdb to in-frame sequences with V and J called. These copies leave out some clones; in studies compared against another copy, an unresolved V gene accounts for under half, and the cause of the remainder is not known. From that table come the V and J calls and clone size; the DNA was used to work out D and trimming. This sample lists around 500,000 clones; 76% were detected once. Over 10% of the sample is held by the ten biggest clonotypes.

Broad study findings and their caveats: Only blood was sampled, and tissue TCR repertoires likely differ from those in blood. Based on pairwise subsampling, the degree of clonotype sharing among donors was expected to be affected by sequencing depth. Because the study included only a small number of donors, the genetic and exposure-history diversity represented was limited.

Sequenced sample: PBMCs. The V and J genes are TRBV5-1 and TRBJ2-3; 11 central bases correspond to TRBD2. This receptor was taken from a woman between 40 and 55 years old in good health. Some clones in this sample may be carry-over from other donors' samples. CDR3 region: CASSPGGTSGVTQYF. The DNA is TGCGCCAGCAGCCCGGGGGGGACTAGCGGCGTTACGCAGTATTTT.